The clone carrying this TCR beta chain appeared many times. Researchers defined stable Graves' hyperthyroidism as no ophthalmopathy progression within 18 months. The study enrolled patients aged 18 to 65 with newly diagnosed hyperthyroidism of under 2 months' duration. This sample is part of a study of T cells in Graves' hyperthyroidism and ophthalmopathy. Regions amplified from RNA transcripts were the TCR beta CDR3 regions. HTBI primers were used for first-round RT-PCR of the TCR CDR3. Via MiXCR, TCRdb re-called the multiplex PCR reads, giving one row per CDR3 protein. The sample consists of 250,000 to 300,000 distinct CDR3 sequences, approximately 14% of them appearing once. The CDR3 is 14 amino acids. CDR1 is LNHDA, CDR2 SQIVND, per germline (reference sequence). The germline V and J ends were trimmed by 5 bases and 1 base, with 11 bases remaining between them.

This rearrangement joins TRBV19 to TRBJ1-1; D uncertain. This TCR was sampled from a woman between 40 and 55 years old with Graves' hyperthyroidism. What was sequenced was blood. In DNA, the CDR3 is TGTGCCAGTAGTGCTAGAGGAGCGAACACTGAAGCTTTCTTT. Protein: CASSARGANTEAFF.